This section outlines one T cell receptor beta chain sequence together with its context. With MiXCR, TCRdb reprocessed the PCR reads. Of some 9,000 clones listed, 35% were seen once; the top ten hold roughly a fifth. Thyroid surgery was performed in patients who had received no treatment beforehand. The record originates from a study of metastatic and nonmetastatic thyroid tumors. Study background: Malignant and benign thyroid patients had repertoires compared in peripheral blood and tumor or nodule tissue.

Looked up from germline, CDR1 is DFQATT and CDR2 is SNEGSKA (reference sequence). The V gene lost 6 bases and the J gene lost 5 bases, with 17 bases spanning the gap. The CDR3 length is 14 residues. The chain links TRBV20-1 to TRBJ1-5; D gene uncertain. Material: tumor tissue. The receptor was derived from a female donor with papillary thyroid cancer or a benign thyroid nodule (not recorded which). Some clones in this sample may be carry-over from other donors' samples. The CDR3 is CSAPAEINHQPQHF. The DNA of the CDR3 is TGCAGTGCGCCAGCTGAGATCAACCATCAGCCCCAGCATTTT.